The 20 T cell receptor beta chains reported below all come from one sample, sequenced in a study of blood T cell repertoires in COVID-19 (TCRdb year 2020). The protocol used for the library was the immunoSEQ multiplex PCR assay. TCRdb mirrors the immuneACCESS table, restricted to in-frame sequences. Some clones are absent from its copies; in checked studies, under half trace to an unresolved V gene, and the reason for the others is unknown. Across this sample there are under 90,000 clones, with approximately 88% seen only once. 5% to 6.5% of the sample is in the top ten clones. What was sequenced was peripheral blood. The receptors originated from a man between 60 and 75 years old with acute or convalescent COVID-19.

The chain couples TRBV5-6 to TRBJ2-7, with TRBD1 identical over 7 bases. The V and J ends lost 3 bases and 5 bases, in that order; junction bases with no gene match: 2. Looked up from germline, CDR1 is SGHDT and CDR2 is YYEEEE. The CDR3 loop spans 12 amino acids. The CDR3 DNA reads as TGTGCCAGCAGCTCGGACAGGAACGAGCAGTACTTC. This translates into CASSSDRNEQYF.

This rearrangement joins TRBV10-1 to TRBJ2-3, with 8 bases identical to TRBD1. The CDR3 has 15 residues. Germline-derived CDR1 and CDR2 are WNHNN and SYGVQD (reference sequence). Trimming at V came to 4 bases and at J to 4 bases, leaving 7 bases not matched to a gene. CDR3 residues: CASSGNRGTSDTQYF. The CDR3 DNA reads as TGCGCCAGCAGTGGAAACAGGGGGACGTCAGATACGCAGTATTTT.

The chain recombines TRBV7-9 with TRBJ2-1, with D maybe TRBD2 (6 bases). The V gene's germline CDR1 is SEHNR and CDR2 FQNEAQ (reference sequence). Between the trimmed V and J ends, which lost 4 bases and 12 bases, there was a span of 25 bases. The length of the CDR3 is 16 residues. The CDR3 loop reads CASSSRLDPSEAGQFF. CDR3 bases: TGTGCCAGCAGCTCCAGGCTAGATCCCTCAGAAGCGGGGCAGTTCTTC. Variable domain in full (rest from reference TRBV7-9 and TRBJ2-1): DTGVSQNPRHKITKRGQNVTFRCDPISEHNRLYWYRQTLGQGPEFLTYFQNEAQLEKSRLLSDRFSAERPKGSFSTLEIQRTEQGDSAMYLCASSSRLDPSEAGQFFGPGTRLTVL.

This clone has just a few counts. The chain recombines TRBV7-3 with TRBJ1-1, with D tentatively TRBD1 (5 bases). The CDR3 has 13 amino acids. The germline CDR1 and CDR2 sequences are SGHTA and FQGTGA. Trimming shortened V by 8 bases and J by 2 bases, and 12 bases separated the two germline ends. The CDR3 bases are TGTGCCAGCGGGCCAGGGCCCAACACTGAAGCTTTCTTT. Protein product: CASGPGPNTEAFF.

This clone has a single count. The rearrangement joins TRBV11-3 to TRBJ1-4; a possible D gene is TRBD1 (5 bases). There are 17 residues in the CDR3. Germline V gene data show CDR1 as SGHNT and CDR2 as YENEEA. V was cut by 2 bases and J by 2 bases, with 15 bases left in between. CDR3 coding DNA: TGTGCCAGCAGCTTACCTCGAAGTAAGGGGACTAATGAAAAACTGTTTTTT. Its translation: CASSLPRSKGTNEKLFF.

This clone was found a few times. CDR3: CASSLSLGLGVTEAFF. The CDR3 DNA reads TGTGCCAGCAGCCTGTCATTGGGCCTAGGGGTCACTGAAGCTTTCTTT. The chain has TRBV13 and TRBJ1-1; D may be TRBD1 (5 bases). This CDR3 is built from 16 residues. V shed 5 bases and J shed 4 bases, with 20 bases lying between them. Germline CDR1 and CDR2: PRHDT and FYEKMQ (reference sequence).

This chain joins TRBV7-2 and TRBJ1-1; D might be TRBD1 (5 bases). CDR3 size: 15 residues. Germline CDR1 and CDR2: SGHTA and FQGNSA. Deletions cut 5 bases from V and 1 base from J, with 14 bases between. CDR3 residues: CASSVHKDRNTEAFF. The CDR3 region has the DNA TGTGCCAGCAGCGTACACAAAGACAGGAACACTGAAGCTTTCTTT. Full variable domain (remainder filled in from reference TRBV7-2 and TRBJ1-1): GAGVSQSPSNKVTEKGKDVELRCDPISGHTALYWYRQSLGQGLEFLIYFQGNSAPDKSGLPSDRFSAERTGGSVSTLTIQRTQQEDSAVYLCASSVHKDRNTEAFFGQGTRLTVV.

The table lists this clone with a few counts. The rearrangement joins TRBV5-1 to TRBJ1-1; D is possibly TRBD1 (6 bases). V was trimmed by 2 bases and J by 4 bases, leaving 9 bases between them. The CDR3 runs 13 residues. Per germline, CDR1 SGHRS and CDR2 YFSETQ. The CDR3 is CASSFQGFTEAFF. CDR3 sequence (DNA): TGCGCCAGCAGCTTCCAGGGGTTCACTGAAGCTTTCTTT.

This chain uses TRBV6-2 or TRBV6-3 with TRBJ1-5, with unresolved D. The length of the CDR3 is 13 residues. V lost 2 bases to trimming and J lost 3 bases, with 5 bases between them. Germline CDR1 MNHEY, CDR2 SVGEGT. The DNA for the CDR3 is TGTGCCAGCAGTTACGGAGCCAATCAGCCCCAGCATTTT. Translated, it gives CASSYGANQPQHF.

This clone was recorded only once. The rearrangement links TRBV4-2 to TRBJ2-7; D possibly corresponds to TRBD2 (6 bases). Germline CDR1 and CDR2: LGHNA and YNFKEQ. This CDR3 has 15 amino acids. Trimming removed 0 bases at V and 3 bases at J, with 12 bases between. CDR3 DNA: TGTGCCAGCAGCCAAGAAAACGGGGGAGGCTACGAGCAGTACTTC. Residues: CASSQENGGGYEQYF.

The chain combines TRBV19 with TRBJ2-1; D is unresolved. Deletions cut 3 bases from V and 4 bases from J, with 13 bases between. CDR3 length equals 15 residues. Germline V CDR1 and CDR2: LNHDA, SQIVND (reference sequence). The CDR3 coding sequence is TGTGCCAGTAGTATTATCAGAACGTCTTACAATGAGCAGTTCTTC. Its protein product is CASSIIRTSYNEQFF.

V usage is TRBV18 and J usage is TRBJ2-1, with 10 bases lining up with TRBD1. V trimming: 3 bases; J trimming: 9 bases; junction bases outside the gene matches: 5. In germline, CDR1 is KGHSH, CDR2 LQKENI. The CDR3 is 14 amino acids. CDR3 region: CASSPVDRGAEQFF. The CDR3 DNA reads TGTGCCAGCTCACCTGTGGACAGGGGGGCTGAGCAGTTCTTC.

This chain joins TRBV4-3 and TRBJ2-7, with 7 bases fitting TRBD1. V trimming: 3 bases; J trimming: 1 base; junction bases outside the gene matches: 0. CDR1 is LGHNA and CDR2 is YSLEER in the germline V gene. CDR3 length: 13 residues. This CDR3 reads CASSQDRSYEQYF. CDR3 sequence (DNA): TGCGCCAGCAGCCAGGACAGGTCCTACGAGCAGTACTTC.

The rearrangement links TRBV19 to TRBJ1-4; 7 bases map to TRBD1. Per the germline V gene, CDR1 is LNHDA and CDR2 is SQIVND (reference sequence). The CDR3 extends over 18 amino acids. Germline trimming cut 1 base from V and 0 bases from J; bases unmatched to any gene: 8. CDR3 sequence: CASSIGRDRYATNEKLFF. CDR3 DNA sequence: TGTGCCAGTAGTATAGGTAGGGACAGATATGCAACTAATGAAAAACTGTTTTTT.

The rearrangement joins TRBV4-3 to TRBJ2-5; D not resolved. The V end was cut by 4 bases, the J end by 0 bases, with 6 bases between. In germline, CDR1 is LGHNA, CDR2 YSLEER. CDR3 size: 13 residues. CDR3 residues: CASSLDYQETQYF. The CDR3, as DNA: TGCGCCAGCAGCCTCGACTACCAAGAGACCCAGTACTTC.

The rearrangement uses TRBV30 and TRBJ1-1, with D unresolved. The length of the CDR3 is 11 residues. Trimming pared 4 bases from V and 1 base from J, leaving 4 bases between. Germline CDR1 is GTSNPN and CDR2 is SVGIG (reference sequence). In nucleotides, the CDR3 is TGTGCCTGGACTTGGAACACTGAAGCTTTCTTT. Translation: CAWTWNTEAFF.

This clone was recorded once. The chain has TRBV7-2 and TRBJ1-5; D is ambiguous. This CDR3 is built from 14 residues. V was cut by 1 base and J by 4 bases, with 8 bases left in between. Germline V gene lookup returns CDR1 SGHTA and CDR2 FQGNSA. CDR3 amino acids: CASSLDSGNQPQHF. In DNA form, the CDR3 reads TGTGCCAGCAGCTTAGACAGTGGTAATCAGCCCCAGCATTTT. The full variable domain, its missing parts supplied by reference TRBV7-2 and TRBJ1-5, is GAGVSQSPSNKVTEKGKDVELRCDPISGHTALYWYRQSLGQGLEFLIYFQGNSAPDKSGLPSDRFSAERTGGSVSTLTIQRTQQEDSAVYLCASSLDSGNQPQHFGDGTRLSIL.

The rearrangement joins TRBV30 to TRBJ1-1, with unresolved D. Deletions cut 8 bases from V and 1 base from J, with 5 bases between. Germline CDR1 and CDR2: GTSNPN and SVGIG (reference sequence). CDR3 length: 10 amino acids. In DNA form, the CDR3 reads TGTGCCGGAGGGAACACTGAAGCTTTCTTT. As protein: CAGGNTEAFF.

This sequence joins TRBV10-3 and TRBJ1-4; D is possibly TRBD1 (5 bases). Germline V gives CDR1 ENHRY, CDR2 SYGVKD. V shed 10 bases and J shed 5 bases, with 14 bases lying between them. The CDR3 contains 13 residues. Written as DNA, the CDR3 is TGTGCCAGCCGCAGGGATCTCAATGAAAAACTGTTTTTT. Its translation: CASRRDLNEKLFF.

The V and J genes are TRBV5-1 and TRBJ1-2; no clear D. Germline loops: CDR1 SGHRS, CDR2 YFSETQ. V was trimmed by 2 bases and J by 7 bases, leaving 21 bases between them. The CDR3 has 16 residues. The CDR3 sequence is CASSFSPDSRGFGYTF. The CDR3 DNA follows: TGCGCCAGCAGCTTTTCCCCCGATTCACGGGGTTTTGGCTACACCTTC.